This TCR beta chain was identified during a study of radiation and T cells in renal cell carcinoma. Study as a whole: Nephrectomy followed 15 Gy stereotactic body radiation by 4 weeks. Findings of the study overall: In blood, top tumor clones expanded by 2 weeks, shrinking by 4.

A single count supports this clone. The target antigen is unknown. The CDR3 runs to 14 residues. The table came from immunoSEQ multiplex PCR; TCRdb's copy has only in-frame clones and leaves some out. The sample records about 130,000 clones, 70% to 90% being singletons. The time point denotes: blood 2 weeks post-SBRT. Treatment here: 15 Gy SBRT to primary tumor, nephrectomy 4 weeks later. Serial blood draws occurred at baseline and 2 and 4 weeks post-SBRT. The tumor was a clear cell renal cell carcinoma. The sample consisted of blood, taken from a patient whose treatment included radiotherapy and nephrectomy. The receptor comes from a woman in her 70s with renal cell carcinoma. This chain links TRBV21-1 with TRBJ2-7. TRBV21-1 is a pseudogene locus. CDR3 sequence (DNA): TGTGCCAGCAGCAAAGGGGGTAGAAGGGTCGAGCAGTACTTC. Amino acid sequence: CASSKGGRRVEQYF.